The 21 T cell receptor beta chains below come from one sample, sequenced in a study of shared clonotypes between healthy human individuals. This table comes from immunoSEQ multiplex PCR, and its TCRdb copy is limited to in-frame clones, with some not included. Among 2,500,000 or so clones, around 90% were seen once, and the ten largest hold about 0.41%. Material: naive CD4+ T cells from PBMCs. Indicated subset: CD45RA+ positively selected. These receptors all stem from a man between 18 and 35 years old in good health. Some clones in this sample may be carry-over from other donors' samples.

This clone was observed a single time. The sample has other DNA sequences that encode this CDR3 too. The rearrangement links TRBV2 to TRBJ1-1; D perhaps matches TRBD1 (5 bases). In germline, CDR1 is SNHLY, CDR2 FYNNEI. The CDR3 sequence is 11 residues long. With 8 bases removed from V and 5 bases from J, the gap between germline ends came to 9 bases. The CDR3 DNA is TGTGCCAGCCGGGGGGGGACTGAAGCTTTCTTT. Translating it yields CASRGGTEAFF.

The chain has TRBV5-1 and TRBJ2-1; D might be TRBD2 (6 bases). V was trimmed by 2 bases and J by 0 bases, leaving 18 bases between them. The CDR3 loop spans 18 amino acids. Germline V gene sequence: CDR1 SGHRS, CDR2 YFSETQ. CDR3 DNA: TGCGCCAGCAGCTTTGCCCTGAGGCGGGGCCTCTCCTACAATGAGCAGTTCTTC. This encodes CASSFALRRGLSYNEQFF.

The CDR3 nucleotides are TGTGCCAGCAGCTTTCGGAGAGGCACCGGGGAGCTGTTTTTT. It encodes CASSFRRGTGELFF. The chain has TRBV7-9 and TRBJ2-2; no firm D call. CDR1 is SEHNR and CDR2 is FQNEAQ in the germline V gene (reference sequence). Trimming took 3 bases from V and 4 from J, leaving 9 bases between them. The CDR3 contains 14 residues.

The CDR3: CASSLFGGGVNTEAFF. DNA of the CDR3: TGCGCCAGCAGCTTGTTTGGGGGAGGGGTAAATACTGAAGCTTTCTTT. This chain joins TRBV5-1 and TRBJ1-1; perhaps TRBD1 as D (5 bases). Per the germline V gene, CDR1 is SGHRS and CDR2 is YFSETQ. The CDR3 is 16 residues long. Trimming stripped 1 base from V and 5 bases from J, with 18 bases between.

A word on this clone: The sample contains more than one DNA sequence encoding this CDR3. The chain links TRBV28 to TRBJ1-1; a weak D match, TRBD1 (6 bases). Trimming took off 5 bases at V and 0 bases at J, with 13 bases between the two ends. In germline, CDR1 is MDHEN, CDR2 SYDVKM. CDR3 length equals 15 residues. The CDR3 is CASSLRGLMNTEAFF. CDR3 bases: TGTGCCAGCAGTCTCAGGGGTCTCATGAACACTGAAGCTTTCTTT.

The chain couples TRBV7-9 to TRBJ1-4; TRBD1 is a possible D gene (6 bases). The CDR3 runs 16 residues. V was trimmed by 2 bases and J by 4 bases, leaving 14 bases between them. Germline CDR1 and CDR2: SEHNR and FQNEAQ (reference sequence). This CDR3 is CASSLFLGQYNEKLFF. DNA of the CDR3: TGTGCCAGCAGCTTATTCCTCGGACAGTATAATGAAAAACTGTTTTTT.

The chain carries TRBV6-5 and TRBJ1-6; tentatively, D is TRBD1 (6 bases). V dropped 8 bases and J dropped 6 bases, with 8 bases sitting between them. This CDR3 has 12 residues. Germline-derived CDR1 and CDR2 are MNHEY and SVGAGI. CDR3 region: CASGGFNSPLHF. The CDR3 DNA is TGTGCCAGCGGGGGCTTTAATTCACCCCTCCACTTT.

Note on this clone: The same CDR3 arises from other DNA sequences in this sample as well. The V gene is TRBV5-1, the J gene TRBJ2-7, with a tentative D call TRBD2 (6 bases). This CDR3 is 13 amino acids long. The germline V and J ends were trimmed by 1 base and 3 bases, with 8 bases remaining between them. CDR1 and CDR2 from the germline V gene are SGHRS and YFSETQ. DNA for the CDR3: TGCGCCAGCAGCTTGCTGCGGGGCTACGAGCAGTACTTC. As protein: CASSLLRGYEQYF.

V gene TRBV6-5 combines with J gene TRBJ2-2; TRBD2 is a possible D gene (6 bases). V was pared by 8 bases and J by 2 bases, with 15 bases between. Germline V CDR1 and CDR2: MNHEY, SVGAGI. The CDR3 contains 15 residues. The CDR3 sequence: CASQPGLPNTGELFF. Written as DNA, the CDR3 is TGTGCCAGCCAACCCGGACTACCCAACACCGGGGAGCTGTTTTTT.

V is TRBV7-2 and J is TRBJ2-6; no definite D call. The V end was cut by 4 bases, the J end by 2 bases, with 6 bases between. There are 14 residues in the CDR3. Germline CDR1 SGHTA, CDR2 FQGNSA. The CDR3, as DNA: TGTGCCAGCAGCTCCCCGGCTGGGGCCAACGTCCTGACTTTC. Amino acids: CASSSPAGANVLTF. The whole variable domain, filled in from reference TRBV7-2 and TRBJ2-6, reads GAGVSQSPSNKVTEKGKDVELRCDPISGHTALYWYRQSLGQGLEFLIYFQGNSAPDKSGLPSDRFSAERTGGSVSTLTIQRTQQEDSAVYLCASSSPAGANVLTFGAGSRLTVL.

CDR3 in amino acids: CASSPTGTSRYEQYF. The CDR3 region has the DNA TGTGCCAGCAGTCCTACCGGGACTAGCCGGTACGAGCAGTACTTC. This chain uses TRBV5-5 with TRBJ2-7, with 9 nucleotides matching TRBD2. This CDR3 has 15 residues. Germline V gene lookup returns CDR1 SGHKS and CDR2 YYEKEE (reference sequence). V was pared by 5 bases and J by 4 bases, with 10 bases of the junction left unmatched.

Comment on this clone: At the DNA level, this CDR3 is encoded by other sequences in the same sample as well. This chain joins TRBV28 and TRBJ2-5; no definite D call. The V gene lost 5 bases and the J gene lost 1 base, with 2 bases spanning the gap. Germline CDR1 is MDHEN and CDR2 is SYDVKM. The CDR3 extends over 11 amino acids. The CDR3 protein is CASSPQETQYF. The CDR3 DNA reads as TGTGCCAGCAGTCCCCAAGAGACCCAGTACTTC.

This clone showed up just once. J is TRBJ2-1 and V is TRBV13; 7 bases line up with TRBD2. Trimming cost V 7 bases and J 10 bases; bases outside gene matches: 7. The CDR3 is 12 residues long. Germline CDR1 and CDR2: PRHDT and FYEKMQ (reference sequence). CDR3 region: CASKAGVNEQFF. The CDR3 DNA follows: TGTGCCAGCAAGGCGGGAGTCAACGAGCAGTTCTTC.

The gene calls are TRBV2 and TRBJ1-3, with unresolved D. The V gene's germline CDR1 is SNHLY and CDR2 FYNNEI. The CDR3 covers 14 residues. The ends were cut back, 1 base at V and 3 bases at J, with 7 bases in the middle. As DNA, the CDR3 is TGTGCCAGCAGTGAAGGGGAGAGTGGAAACACCATATATTTT. This translates into CASSEGESGNTIYF.

V usage is TRBV28 and J usage is TRBJ2-4; D not resolved. Between the trimmed V and J ends, which lost 2 bases and 0 bases, there was a span of 8 bases. CDR3 length: 15 amino acids. The V gene's germline CDR1 is MDHEN and CDR2 SYDVKM. The CDR3 sequence is CASSLGRLAKNIQYF. CDR3 DNA: TGTGCCAGCAGTTTAGGCAGACTAGCCAAAAACATTCAGTACTTC.

V is TRBV2 and J is TRBJ1-4; D unresolved. Germline CDR1 reads SNHLY; CDR2 reads FYNNEI. The CDR3 is 14 residues long. V dropped 5 bases and J dropped 5 bases, with 12 bases sitting between them. CDR3 residues: CASSPRTRNEKLFF. CDR3 nucleotide sequence: TGTGCCAGCAGTCCGAGGACGCGAAATGAAAAACTGTTTTTT.

The V gene is TRBV5-8, the J gene TRBJ1-2; tentatively, D is TRBD1 (6 bases). CDR3 length: 13 residues. Deletions cut 1 base from V and 2 bases from J, with 6 bases between. CDR1 and CDR2 from the germline V gene are SGHTS and YDEGEE. CDR3 region: CASSLQGNYGYTF. The CDR3 DNA reads as TGTGCCAGCAGCTTGCAGGGGAACTATGGCTACACCTTC.

This clone was detected only a few times. The chain couples TRBV19 to TRBJ1-2, with 7 nucleotides matching TRBD1. After removal of 2 bases from V and 8 bases from J, the junction contained 14 bases not matched to a gene. This CDR3 is 16 amino acids long. Germline-derived CDR1 and CDR2 are LNHDA and SQIVND (reference sequence). CDR3 nucleotides: TGTGCCAGTAGTATACCCGTACCGGGACAGCAGAGGGGCTACACCTTC. The encoded protein is CASSIPVPGQQRGYTF.

This clone was seen a single time. The rearrangement links TRBV6-1 to TRBJ2-3, with D maybe TRBD2 (5 bases). Germline V gene lookup returns CDR1 MNHNS and CDR2 SASEGT. CDR3 length: 13 residues. Trimming shortened V by 11 bases and J by 1 base, and 13 bases separated the two germline ends. CDR3 sequence: CAGMEAGTDTQYF. The CDR3 nucleotides read TGTGCCGGAATGGAGGCCGGCACAGATACGCAGTATTTT.

The chain uses TRBV7-8 and TRBJ2-1; 7 bases map to TRBD1. Germline-derived CDR1 and CDR2 are SGHVS and FQNEAQ. The CDR3 has 14 residues. Trimming at V came to 4 bases and at J to 7 bases, leaving 7 bases not matched to a gene. Here the CDR3 reads CASSSITGVNEQFF. The CDR3, as DNA: TGTGCCAGCAGCTCTATTACAGGGGTTAATGAGCAGTTCTTC.

This chain links TRBV5-1 with TRBJ2-5, with D unresolved. Germline CDR1 SGHRS, CDR2 YFSETQ. The CDR3 is 14 amino acids. V was shortened by 4 bases and J by 5 bases, with 15 bases between the two germline ends. This CDR3 reads CASSHSPGPETQYF. DNA of the CDR3: TGCGCCAGCAGCCATTCCCCTGGCCCGGAGACCCAGTACTTC.